A single sample is the source of the 8 T cell receptor beta chains below, sequenced in a study of control samples from healthy donors and cancer patients. The protocol was immunoSEQ multiplex PCR, while the TCRdb copy is restricted to in-frame clones and leaves out a portion. The data show fewer than 250,000 clones, with approximately 91% seen just once and less than 2% held by the top ten. Sequenced material: blood. Receptors were obtained from a young man in good health.

The chain has TRBV6-6 and TRBJ2-1; 11 nucleotides match TRBD2. CDR3 size: 15 residues. Trimming took 5 bases from V and 0 from J; bases not matched to a gene: 0. Germline V gene data show CDR1 as MNHNY and CDR2 as SVGAGI (reference sequence). For the CDR3, the DNA is TGTGCCAGCAGTACTAGCGGGGGCTCCTACAATGAGCAGTTCTTC. Translation gives CASSTSGGSYNEQFF.

A word on this clone: At one end the junction does not follow the germline gene, possibly because of a read error. This chain joins TRBV4-1 and TRBJ2-1, with 13 nucleotides matching TRBD2. In germline, CDR1 is MGHRA, CDR2 YSYEKL. This CDR3 contains 16 residues. The CDR3 bases are TGCGCTAGCAGCCTTGGGACTAGCGGGGATAAAAATGAGCAGTTCTTC. Amino acids: CASSLGTSGDKNEQFF.

This chain links TRBV6-5 with TRBJ1-6; D not certain. V lost 4 bases and J 14 bases, leaving 9 bases between the germline ends. Looked up from germline, CDR1 is MNHEY and CDR2 is SVGAGI. This CDR3 contains 11 residues. CDR3 loop: CASSSGLALHF. CDR3 DNA: TGTGCCAGCAGTTCAGGATTGGCCCTCCACTTT.

The rearrangement links TRBV4-1 to TRBJ1-6; 9 bases are shared with TRBD1. Germline values: CDR1 MGHRA, CDR2 YSYEKL. V was clipped by 3 bases and J by 8 bases; unmatched bases: 5. The CDR3 extends over 15 amino acids. The CDR3 loop reads CASSQGTGGDSPLHF. CDR3 nucleotide sequence: TGCGCCAGCAGCCAGGGCACAGGGGGCGATTCACCCCTCCACTTT.

The V call is TRBV2, the J call TRBJ2-3, with TRBD1 identical over 8 bases. The CDR3 is 14 residues long. V gave up 7 bases and J gave up 0 bases; unmatched junction bases: 3. CDR1 SNHLY and CDR2 FYNNEI come from the germline V gene. CDR3 in DNA: TGTGCCAGCAATAGACAGGGGAGCACAGATACGCAGTATTTT. Translation: CASNRQGSTDTQYF.

The V and J genes are TRBV18 and TRBJ1-1; 8 nucleotides align to TRBD1. This CDR3 comprises 14 residues. Germline CDR1 and CDR2: KGHSH and LQKENI. V lost 9 bases and J lost 2; bases outside the gene matches: 8. The CDR3 coding sequence is TGTGCCAGTCGAATGACAGGGGCTAACACTGAAGCTTTCTTT. Protein: CASRMTGANTEAFF.

The chain has TRBV11-3 and TRBJ2-7; D call uncertain. The CDR3 sequence is 14 residues long. CDR1 SGHNT and CDR2 YENEEA come from the germline V gene. With 0 bases removed from V and 0 bases from J, the gap between germline ends came to 6 bases. The CDR3 nucleotides read TGTGCCAGCAGCTTAGAGCACAGCTCCTACGAGCAGTACTTC. Its translation: CASSLEHSSYEQYF. Supplemented by reference TRBV11-3 and TRBJ2-7, the full variable domain reads EAGVVQSPRYKIIEKKQPVAFWCNPISGHNTLYWYLQNLGQGPELLIRYENEEAVDDSQLPKDRFSAERLKGVDSTLKIQPAELGDSAVYLCASSLEHSSYEQYFGPGTRLTVT.

Only a few counts were recorded for this clone. This chain's CDR3 is CASSAIRGLEGYF. The CDR3 DNA is TGTGCCAGCAGCGCCATCCGGGGGCTCGAGGGGTACTTC. V usage is TRBV27 and J usage is TRBJ2-7; D possibly matches TRBD1 or TRBD2 (6 bases each). Germline assignment: CDR1 MNHEY and CDR2 SMNVEV (reference sequence). V was cut by 6 bases and J by 12 bases, with 21 bases left in between. The CDR3 sequence is 13 residues long.